Listed below are T cell receptor beta chains from one sample, sequenced in a study of post-analysis software for immune sequencing data. TCRdb ran MiXCR on the PCR reads and lists one entry per CDR3 protein. Here the sample spans approximately 660,000 distinct CDR3 sequences, 55% to 60% being singletons. Sequenced: blood. These receptors were collected from a girl aged 2 to 9 with multiple sclerosis. CDR3s include the opening cysteine and the closing phenylalanine or tryptophan. Each record gives: D gene, V gene, J gene, clone size, CDR3 DNA, CDR3 protein. D genes are given only for firm matches. Some rows have no size entry. The others give once, few or many, or a class for an expanded clone.

TRBD2	TRBV5-1	TRBJ2-7	few	TGCGCCAGCAGTTTTGGACTAGCGGGAGGCGCCGCCGAGCAGTACTTC	CASSFGLAGGAAEQYF
NA	TRBV20-1	TRBJ2-1	NA	TGCAGTGCTAGTAGGGCGGGCTCCTACAATGAGCAGTTCTTC	CSASRAGSYNEQFF
NA	TRBV7-2	TRBJ2-5	NA	TGTGCCAGCAGCTATCTGAACCGAGAAGAGACCCAGTACTTC	CASSYLNREETQYF
NA	TRBV29-1	TRBJ2-1	few	TGCAGCGTTGAAGTAGAAGGACGGCCCCTCAATGAGCAGTTCTTC	CSVEVEGRPLNEQFF
TRBD1	TRBV10-3	TRBJ2-7	NA	TGTGCCATCAGTGAGACGGGACAGGGGGCGCGGTACGAGCAGTACTTC	CAISETGQGARYEQYF
TRBD2	TRBV4-2	TRBJ2-3	few	TGTGCCAGCAGCCAAGAAGTTTTCGGGACTAGCGGGAGCGGGGATACGCAGTATTTT	CASSQEVFGTSGSGDTQYF
NA	TRBV6-2/TRBV6-3	TRBJ2-1	NA	TGTGCCAGCAGTTACTCGACAGGCCACAATGAGCAGTTCTTC	CASSYSTGHNEQFF
TRBD1	TRBV5-1	TRBJ2-1	NA	TGCGCCAGCAGCTCCGGGACAGGGGGGAATGAGCAGTTCTTC	CASSSGTGGNEQFF
TRBD1	TRBV20-1	TRBJ2-5	NA	TGCAGTGCCCAGACAGGGAGAGAGGAGACCCAGTACTTC	CSAQTGREETQYF
TRBD1	TRBV5-1	TRBJ1-2	NA	TGCGCCAGCAGCACCCGACAGGGTAGTGGCTACACCTTC	CASSTRQGSGYTF
NA	TRBV20-1	TRBJ1-1	NA	TGCAGTGCTAGAGGGGCAGAATTGAACACTGAAGCTTTCTTT	CSARGAELNTEAFF
NA	TRBV5-5	TRBJ2-5	few	TGTGCCAGCAGCACGGGTGGGGGTCAAGAGACCCAGTACTTC	CASSTGGGQETQYF
TRBD2	TRBV20-1	TRBJ2-1	few	TGCAGTGCTAGAGATTCCCCCGGACTAGCGGGGAATGAGCAGTTCTTC	CSARDSPGLAGNEQFF
NA	TRBV5-4	TRBJ2-1	NA	TGTGCCAGCAGCTTGGGGTCAAGGGTTAGTGAGCAGTTCTTC	CASSLGSRVSEQFF
NA	TRBV12-3/TRBV12-4	TRBJ2-3	once	TGTGCCAGCAGTCCCCCTTGGGCAGATACGCAGTATTTT	CASSPPWADTQYF
NA	TRBV6-5	TRBJ2-5	few	TGTGCCAGCAGCTCCTTAGTCGGTGAGCAGTACTTC	CASSSLVGEQYF
NA	TRBV10-2	TRBJ2-1	few	TGCGCCAGCAGGGATCGGGGATTTGTGGGGAATGAGCAGTTCTTC	CASRDRGFVGNEQFF
NA	TRBV11-2	TRBJ2-7	NA	TGTGCCAGCAGCCCCCCGTTCAAAGGCCCCTACGAGCAGTACTTC	CASSPPFKGPYEQYF
NA	TRBV3-1	TRBJ2-1	NA	TGTGCCAGCAGCCAAGACCCCAAACCCTACAATGAGCAGTTCTTC	CASSQDPKPYNEQFF
NA	TRBV7-3	TRBJ2-6	NA	TGTGCCAGCAGCTTATCACAGGCTGGGGCCAACGTCCTGACTTTC	CASSLSQAGANVLTF